This T cell receptor beta chain was found in a study of blood T cell repertoires in COVID-19. Study background: Sample material is recorded as cDNA or gDNA derived from T cells, B-cell-depleted T cells, or PBMCs.

Only in-frame clones appear in the TCRdb table, and some are missing; sequencing was by immunoSEQ multiplex PCR. The sample contains around 250,000 clones, 85% to 90% of which appear only once. The V gene's germline CDR1 is MNHEY and CDR2 SVGAGI. The CDR3 is made up of 16 amino acids. V dropped 0 bases and J dropped 7; count of bases not matched to a gene: 5. Each participant's cohort was designated according to participant-reported clinical history. This clonotype was obtained from a man aged 18 to 29 who had recovered from COVID-19. The sample comprised PBMCs or T cells enriched from blood (not recorded which). The rearrangement links TRBV6-5 to TRBJ1-6, with TRBD1 matching over 8 bases. The chain's CDR3 is CASSYSGDRGNSPLHF. The CDR3 region has the DNA TGTGCCAGCAGTTACTCTGGTGACAGGGGCAATTCACCCCTCCACTTT.